The table lists the clone carrying this T cell receptor (beta chain) with a few counts. Measured with immunoSEQ multiplex PCR; TCRdb has only the in-frame clones, and not every one. The table shows 20,000 to 25,000 clones, with 65% to 80% occurring only once. The patients all showed relapse after autologous stem cell transplantation, while their brentuximab vedotin exposure varied. The data originate from a study of PD-1 blockade in classical Hodgkin lymphoma. Material: peripheral blood mononuclear cells (PBMCs), obtained before the second cycle of nivolumab. The source of this sequence is a human donor with classical Hodgkin lymphoma.

CDR3 region: CASSITGSPQPQHF. CDR3 DNA: TGTGCCAGTAGTATAACAGGGTCCCCTCAGCCCCAGCATTTT. The chain has TRBV19 and TRBJ1-5, with TRBD1 as a possible D gene (6 bases). This CDR3 spans 14 amino acids. V was trimmed by 2 bases and J by 6 bases, leaving 11 bases between them. Germline V gene lookup returns CDR1 LNHDA and CDR2 SQIVND (reference sequence).